Shown below are 29 T cell receptor beta chains from a single sample sequenced in a study of shared clonotypes between healthy human individuals. The repertoire was sequenced with immunoSEQ multiplex PCR; TCRdb's copy has only in-frame clones and lacks some. The table shows about 560,000 clones, with about 80% occurring only once. The sequenced sample was PBMCs. The origin of the receptors is a woman aged 40 to 50 in good health. Some clones in this sample may be carry-over from other donors' samples.

The rearrangement links TRBV27 to TRBJ1-1; TRBD1 is a possible D gene (5 bases). Germline CDR1 and CDR2: MNHEY and SMNVEV (reference sequence). CDR3 length: 15 residues. The V end was cut by 5 bases, the J end by 5 bases, with 18 bases between. Here the CDR3 reads CASSTPAGEGTEAFF. The CDR3 DNA follows: TGTGCCAGCAGTACCCCGGCGGGCGAGGGGACTGAAGCTTTCTTT.

This chain connects TRBV5-1 to TRBJ2-3; possible D gene TRBD2, 6 bases. This CDR3 is 17 amino acids long. The V gene lost 2 bases and the J gene lost 2 bases, with 18 bases spanning the gap. Looked up from germline, CDR1 is SGHRS and CDR2 is YFSETQ. The CDR3 spells CASSFSILGGDTDTQYF. DNA for the CDR3: TGCGCCAGCAGCTTCTCAATATTGGGGGGAGACACAGATACGCAGTATTTT. The variable domain in full, completed from reference TRBV5-1 and TRBJ2-3, reads KAGVTQTPRYLIKTRGQQVTLSCSPISGHRSVSWYQQTPGQGLQFLFEYFSETQRNKGNFPGRFSGRQFSNSRSEMNVSTLELGDSALYLCASSFSILGGDTDTQYFGPGTRLTVL.

The V gene is TRBV7-9, the J gene TRBJ2-2; tentatively, D is TRBD1 (6 bases). CDR1 and CDR2 (germline): SEHNR, FQNEAQ (reference sequence). This CDR3 has 11 residues. Trimming shortened V by 6 bases and J by 7 bases, and 6 bases separated the two germline ends. The CDR3: CASRGGGELFF. CDR3 nucleotide sequence: TGTGCCAGCAGAGGGGGCGGGGAGCTGTTTTTT.

This clone is a singleton in its sample. This clone may be a read error of a much larger clone one base away. The chain has TRBV18 and TRBJ2-2; TRBD2 might be the D (5 bases). The CDR3 sequence is 17 residues long. The germline V gene has CDR1 KGHSH and CDR2 LQKENI. CDR3 protein: CASSPESSISNTGELLF. The DNA for the CDR3 is TGTGCCAGCTCACCAGAGTCTAGCATATCGAACACCGGGGAGCTGCTTTTT.

The V call is TRBV10-1, the J call TRBJ2-5; D is perhaps TRBD1 (6 bases). The CDR3 covers 14 residues. Trimming removed 4 bases from V and 5 bases from J, with 14 bases in between. Germline lookup yields CDR1 WNHNN and CDR2 SYGVQD (reference sequence). CDR3 nucleotides: TGCGCCAGCAGTGGGGGGACAACGAGGGAGACCCAGTACTTC. It specifies CASSGGTTRETQYF.

The chain is built from TRBV5-4 and TRBJ1-1, with a possible D match to TRBD1 (6 bases). From germline, CDR1 is SGHNT and CDR2 YYREEE (reference sequence). The ends were cut back, 4 bases at V and 5 bases at J, with 15 bases in the middle. The CDR3 totals 14 residues. CDR3 nucleotides: TGTGCCAGCAGCCAGAAAGGGGGGGGGACTGAAGCTTTCTTT. As protein: CASSQKGGGTEAFF.

This chain links TRBV4-3 with TRBJ2-2, with D possibly called TRBD1 or TRBD2 (5 bases each). From germline, CDR1 is LGHNA and CDR2 YSLEER. This CDR3 has 16 residues. The V and J ends lost 0 bases and 7 bases respectively, with 15 bases between them. CDR3 in amino acids: CASSQESRGAGGELFF. Here the CDR3 DNA reads TGCGCCAGCAGCCAAGAATCTAGGGGCGCGGGCGGGGAGCTGTTTTTT.

The chain uses TRBV7-9 and TRBJ2-1; 9 bases match TRBD2. Trimming took 2 bases from V and 3 from J; bases not matched to a gene: 14. This CDR3 spans 19 amino acids. CDR1 is SEHNR, CDR2 FQNEAQ, per germline (reference sequence). CDR3 DNA: TGTGCCAGCAGCTTACATTGGCGGGAGGGCCGGGGTCTCTACAATGAGCAGTTCTTC. It codes for CASSLHWREGRGLYNEQFF.

The chain couples TRBV4-3 to TRBJ2-1, with 7 bases identical to TRBD2. The germline V gene has CDR1 LGHNA and CDR2 YSLEER. The ends lost 1 base at V and 7 bases at J; junction bases unmatched: 10. The CDR3 spans 16 residues. As DNA, the CDR3 is TGCGCCAGCAGCCAAGGGCCCAGCGGGAACGATAATGAGCAGTTCTTC. Protein: CASSQGPSGNDNEQFF.

V is TRBV9 and J is TRBJ2-1; D may be TRBD2 (6 bases). The CDR3 runs to 16 residues. The V end lost 0 bases, the J end lost 1 base, and 11 bases lay between the germline ends. Germline assignment: CDR1 SGDLS and CDR2 YYNGEE. In DNA, the CDR3 is TGTGCCAGCAGCGTAGTTCCGGGAGCTTCCTACAATGAGCAGTTCTTC. Translated, it gives CASSVVPGASYNEQFF.

The chain links TRBV21-1 to TRBJ2-7; TRBD1 reflects the table's D call only, with no check against the DNA. TRBV21-1 is designated a pseudogene. The CDR3 extends over 19 amino acids. In DNA, the CDR3 is TGTGCCAGCAGCCACCGACAGGGGGGCGAGACACACAACTCCTACGAGCAGTACTTC. This sequence encodes CASSHRQGGETHNSYEQYF.

The rearrangement joins TRBV28 to TRBJ2-3; 10 bases line up with TRBD2. The CDR3 has 15 amino acids. J lost 6 bases, V lost 8 bases, and 11 bases had no gene match. CDR1 is MDHEN, CDR2 SYDVKM, per germline. The DNA for the CDR3 is TGTGCCAGCCGCCTGGAGCGGGAGGGCCCTGATACGCAGTATTTT. Encoded protein: CASRLEREGPDTQYF. The entire variable domain, with the rest obtained from reference TRBV28 and TRBJ2-3, is as follows: DVKVTQSSRYLVKRTGEKVFLECVQDMDHENMFWYRQDPGLGLRLIYFSYDVKMKEKGDIPEGYSVSREKKERFSLILESASTNQTSMYLCASRLEREGPDTQYFGPGTRLTVL.

The chain employs TRBV25-1 and TRBJ2-1, with TRBD2 matching over 9 bases. The CDR3 is 13 amino acids. J was trimmed by 7 bases and V by 5 bases; bases with no gene match: 3. Germline V gene lookup returns CDR1 MGHDK and CDR2 SYGVNS. The chain's CDR3 is CASSKAGGNEQFF. The CDR3 DNA reads TGTGCCAGCAGTAAAGCGGGAGGTAATGAGCAGTTCTTC.

The rearrangement uses TRBV6-5 and TRBJ2-7, with D perhaps matching TRBD2 (6 bases). The CDR3 totals 15 residues. Trimming stripped 4 bases from V and 0 bases from J, with 13 bases between. The germline gives CDR1 MNHEY, CDR2 SVGAGI. CDR3 in amino acids: CASSLIHGSSYEQYF. CDR3 DNA: TGTGCCAGCAGTTTGATTCACGGGAGCTCCTACGAGCAGTACTTC.

The chain employs TRBV15 and TRBJ2-2; TRBD1 might be the D (5 bases). V was clipped by 8 bases and J by 5 bases, with 12 bases between them. The CDR3 sequence is 13 residues long. In germline, CDR1 is LNHNV, CDR2 YYDKDF (reference sequence). The chain's CDR3 is CATAGSRTGELFF. The DNA for the CDR3 is TGTGCCACCGCAGGGTCGAGGACCGGGGAGCTGTTTTTT.

The chain uses TRBV5-1 and TRBJ2-7; weak D call: TRBD1 (6 bases). Germline V gene data show CDR1 as SGHRS and CDR2 as YFSETQ. Deletions cut 4 bases from V and 6 bases from J, with 17 bases between. This CDR3 comprises 14 residues. The CDR3 spells CASSIPGQLLEQYF. CDR3 in DNA: TGCGCCAGCAGCATCCCGGGACAACTTCTCGAGCAGTACTTC.

A word on this clone: It is likely a read error: a sequence one base away is far more abundant. The V and J genes are TRBV30 and TRBJ1-5, with D perhaps TRBD1 (5 bases). The V end was cut by 8 bases, the J end by 4 bases, with 15 bases between. From germline, CDR1 is GTSNPN and CDR2 SVGIG (reference sequence). The CDR3 has 13 amino acids. CDR3 sequence reads: CARNMGGNQPQHF. CDR3 coding DNA: TGTGCCCGGAATATGGGGGGTAATCAGCCCCAGCATTTT.

On this clone: It is likely a read error, because the conserved phenylalanine at the end of the CDR3 is missing. The chain is built from TRBV7-8 and TRBJ1-2; the D gene is possibly TRBD1 (6 bases). Germline V CDR1 and CDR2: SGHVS, FQNEAQ. V was trimmed by 0 bases and J by 4 bases, leaving 12 bases between them. The CDR3 totals 15 residues. CDR3 bases: TGTGCCAGCAGCTTAGCGTACGGGGGGCCCTATGGCTACACCCTC. Its protein product is CASSLAYGGPYGYTL.

This chain connects TRBV30 to TRBJ2-7; the D is unclear. The V end was cut by 0 bases, the J end by 5 bases, with 11 bases between. CDR1 and CDR2 from the germline V gene are GTSNPN and SVGIG (reference sequence). The CDR3 covers 13 residues. The CDR3 loop is CAWSVWLGHEQYF. As DNA, the CDR3 is TGTGCCTGGAGTGTATGGTTGGGCCACGAGCAGTACTTC.

This clone showed up just once. This chain joins TRBV6-1 and TRBJ2-1; D uncertain. CDR1 MNHNS and CDR2 SASEGT come from the germline V gene. The CDR3 length is 13 residues. The ends were cut back, 7 bases at V and 0 bases at J, with 7 bases in the middle. The CDR3 protein is CASTKSSYNEQFF. The CDR3 DNA is TGTGCCAGCACCAAAAGCTCCTACAATGAGCAGTTCTTC.

This chain uses TRBV27 with TRBJ2-1, with 11 bases fitting TRBD2. Germline V lookup: CDR1 MNHEY, CDR2 SMNVEV (reference sequence). The trim removed 5 bases at V and 4 bases at J, leaving 4 bases unmatched. This CDR3 spans 15 amino acids. CDR3 DNA sequence: TGTGCCAGCAGTCTTCTAGCGGGAGGTTACAATGAGCAGTTCTTC. It specifies CASSLLAGGYNEQFF.

The chain carries TRBV28 and TRBJ1-1, with D perhaps matching TRBD1 (5 bases). The CDR3 is 16 residues long. The germline CDR1 and CDR2 sequences are MDHEN and SYDVKM. V was trimmed by 1 base and J by 4 bases, leaving 16 bases between them. This chain's CDR3 is CASSLLTGTGSTEAFF. The CDR3 DNA reads as TGTGCCAGCAGTTTATTAACGGGGACCGGCAGCACTGAAGCTTTCTTT.

The rearrangement joins TRBV7-8 to TRBJ2-1, with D unresolved. The V gene lost 4 bases and the J gene lost 9 bases, with 16 bases spanning the gap. In germline, CDR1 is SGHVS, CDR2 FQNEAQ. The CDR3 spans 14 residues. This CDR3 reads CASSSTSWGSEQFF. CDR3 bases: TGTGCCAGCAGCTCCACGTCCTGGGGTAGTGAGCAGTTCTTC.

The chain's CDR3 is CASSAGTGSSYNEQFF. CDR3 DNA: TGCGCCAGCAGCGCAGGGACGGGGAGCTCCTACAATGAGCAGTTCTTC. The J gene is TRBJ2-1, the V gene TRBV10-1; D is perhaps TRBD1 or TRBD2 (5 bases each). This CDR3 spans 16 amino acids. V was clipped by 6 bases and J by 0 bases, with 15 bases between them. Germline V gene lookup returns CDR1 WNHNN and CDR2 SYGVQD (reference sequence).

This clone was recorded at least ten times. This chain uses TRBV21-1 with TRBJ2-3. TRBV21-1 is marked as a pseudogene. The CDR3 runs to 9 residues. The CDR3 nucleotides are TGTTGGACCACAGATACGCAGTATTTT. Its translation is CWTTDTQYF.

The chain employs TRBV29-1 and TRBJ2-7; D is perhaps TRBD1 (6 bases). Trimming removed 7 bases from V and 0 bases from J, with 13 bases in between. This CDR3 has 13 amino acids. Germline values: CDR1 SQVTM, CDR2 ANQGSEA. The CDR3 nucleotides read TGCAGCGCCACCAGACAGGACTCCTACGAGCAGTACTTC. Protein sequence: CSATRQDSYEQYF.

The gene calls are TRBV29-1 and TRBJ2-5; no clear D gene. The CDR3 loop spans 12 amino acids. The germline V gene encodes CDR1 SQVTM and CDR2 ANQGSEA. V lost 4 bases to trimming and J lost 4 bases, with 10 bases between them. The CDR3: CSVGLSGETQYF. In DNA form, the CDR3 reads TGCAGCGTTGGACTGTCGGGAGAGACCCAGTACTTC.

The CDR3 DNA is TGTGCCAGCAGCTACCCCCCAGGGCGCCAAGAGACCCAGTACTTC. This codes for CASSYPPGRQETQYF. V is TRBV6-5 and J is TRBJ2-5, with D perhaps matching TRBD1 (5 bases). The CDR3 covers 15 residues. Trimming shortened V by 6 bases and J by 1 base, and 15 bases separated the two germline ends. Per the germline V gene, CDR1 is MNHEY and CDR2 is SVGAGI.

The chain joins TRBV7-9 to TRBJ1-5, with D tentatively TRBD1 (5 bases). There are 16 residues in the CDR3. The V end lost 0 bases, the J end lost 6 bases, and 15 bases lay between the germline ends. Germline assignment: CDR1 SEHNR and CDR2 FQNEAQ (reference sequence). In nucleotides, the CDR3 is TGTGCCAGCAGCTTAGCTGGCCGGCAGGGTATTCAGCCCCAGCATTTT. It encodes CASSLAGRQGIQPQHF. The full variable domain, its missing parts supplied by reference TRBV7-9 and TRBJ1-5, is DTGVSQNPRHKITKRGQNVTFRCDPISEHNRLYWYRQTLGQGPEFLTYFQNEAQLEKSRLLSDRFSAERPKGSFSTLEIQRTEQGDSAMYLCASSLAGRQGIQPQHFGDGTRLSIL.